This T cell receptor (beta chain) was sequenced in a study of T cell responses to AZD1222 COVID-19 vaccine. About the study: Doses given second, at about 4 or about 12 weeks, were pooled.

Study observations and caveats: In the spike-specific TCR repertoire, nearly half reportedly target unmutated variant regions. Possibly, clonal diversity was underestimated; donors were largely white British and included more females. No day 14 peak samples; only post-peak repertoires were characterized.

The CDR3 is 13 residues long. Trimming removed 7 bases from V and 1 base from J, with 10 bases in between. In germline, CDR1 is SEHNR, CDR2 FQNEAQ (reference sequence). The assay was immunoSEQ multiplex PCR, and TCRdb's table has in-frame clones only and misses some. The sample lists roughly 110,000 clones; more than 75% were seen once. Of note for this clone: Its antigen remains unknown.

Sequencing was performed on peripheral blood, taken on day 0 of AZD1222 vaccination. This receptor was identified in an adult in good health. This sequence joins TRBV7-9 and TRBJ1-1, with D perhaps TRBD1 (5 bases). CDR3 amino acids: CASNGHQNTEAFF. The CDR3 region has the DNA TGTGCCAGCAACGGACACCAGAACACTGAAGCTTTCTTT.